This T cell receptor (beta chain) was identified during a study of beta chain features in type 1 diabetes. Study-level findings and limits: TCRB CDR3s from Type 1 diabetes patients were moderately but significantly shorter in all four CD4+ subsets. PCR might preferentially amplify shorter templates, equally in patients and controls. The VDJ junctions of type 1 diabetes patients carried fewer insertions and more deletions.

This clone appeared a few times. Its antigen is unknown. The CDR3 spans 12 residues. After removal of 6 bases from V and 5 bases from J, the junction contained 4 bases not matched to a gene. Sequencing targeted expressed TCRB transcripts, as all isolated RNA had been reverse transcribed. Clones were sequenced by immunoSEQ multiplex PCR, and TCRdb holds only the in-frame ones, with some missing. Of 10,000 to 15,000 clones in the sample, 35% to 55% are singletons; the top ten hold just under 1%. The origin of this receptor is a man aged 18 to 29 in good health. This chain connects TRBV23-1 to TRBJ2-7; 7 bases align to TRBD1. TRBV23-1 is filed as an ORF, its function uncertain. Sequencing input: stem cell memory CD4+ T cells from blood. CDR3 amino acids: CASSLGTDEQYF. In nucleotides, the CDR3 is TGCGCCAGCAGCCTTGGGACAGACGAGCAGTACTTC.